The T cell receptor beta chain under discussion was sequenced for a study of shared clonotypes between healthy human individuals. Findings and limits, study-wide: The researchers took only blood, and tissue repertoires probably look different.

There were no recent acute infections or vaccinations among the donors, who were healthy HIV-negative adults. Splitting the CD4+ cells yielded a CD45RA+ naive subset and a CD45RA-negative memory subset. Of note for this clone: Its specificity is unknown.

Only in-frame clones appear in the TCRdb table, and some are missing; sequencing was by immunoSEQ multiplex PCR. The table records about 1.5 million clones, 95% to 99% of them present only once. Between the trimmed V and J ends, which lost 7 bases and 7 bases, there was a span of 14 bases. CDR1 is LNHDA and CDR2 is SQIVND in the germline V gene (reference sequence). This CDR3 region has 12 residues. V is TRBV19 and J is TRBJ2-7; either TRBD1 or TRBD2 may fit D (5 bases each). The clonotype was recovered from a man aged 25-45 years in good health. Sequencing was performed on naive CD4+ T cells sorted from blood. Subset given: CD45RA+ positively selected. This chain's CDR3 is CASKQGVGEQYF. The CDR3 region has the DNA TGTGCCAGTAAGCAGGGAGTCGGGGAGCAGTACTTC.